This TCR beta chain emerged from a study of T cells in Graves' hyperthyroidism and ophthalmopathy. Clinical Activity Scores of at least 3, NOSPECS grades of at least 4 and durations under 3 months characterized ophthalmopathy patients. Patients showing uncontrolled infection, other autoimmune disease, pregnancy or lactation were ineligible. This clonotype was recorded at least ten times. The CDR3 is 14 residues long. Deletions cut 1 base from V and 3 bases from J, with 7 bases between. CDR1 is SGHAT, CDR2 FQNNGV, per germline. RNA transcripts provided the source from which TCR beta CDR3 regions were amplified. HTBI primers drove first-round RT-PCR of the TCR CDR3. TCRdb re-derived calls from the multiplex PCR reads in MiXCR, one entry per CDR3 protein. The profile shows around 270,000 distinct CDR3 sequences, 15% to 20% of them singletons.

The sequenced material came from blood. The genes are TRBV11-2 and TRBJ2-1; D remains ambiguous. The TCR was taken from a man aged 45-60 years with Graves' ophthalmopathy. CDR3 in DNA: TGTGCCAGCAGCTTAGGAAACAGCTACAATGAGCAGTTCTTC. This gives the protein CASSLGNSYNEQFF.